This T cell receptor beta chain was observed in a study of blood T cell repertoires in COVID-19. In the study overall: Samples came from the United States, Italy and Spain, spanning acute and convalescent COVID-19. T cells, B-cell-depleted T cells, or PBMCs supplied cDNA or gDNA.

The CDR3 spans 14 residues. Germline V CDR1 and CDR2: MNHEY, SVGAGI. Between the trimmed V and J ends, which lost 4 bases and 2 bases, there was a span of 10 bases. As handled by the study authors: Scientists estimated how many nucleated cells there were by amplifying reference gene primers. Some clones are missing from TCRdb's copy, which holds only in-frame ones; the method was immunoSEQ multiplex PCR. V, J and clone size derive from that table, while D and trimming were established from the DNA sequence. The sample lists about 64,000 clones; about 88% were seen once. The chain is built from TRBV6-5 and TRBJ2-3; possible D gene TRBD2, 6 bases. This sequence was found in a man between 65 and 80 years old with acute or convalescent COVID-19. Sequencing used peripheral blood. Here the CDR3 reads CASSWRASTDTQYF. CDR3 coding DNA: TGTGCCAGCAGTTGGAGGGCCTCCACAGATACGCAGTATTTT.